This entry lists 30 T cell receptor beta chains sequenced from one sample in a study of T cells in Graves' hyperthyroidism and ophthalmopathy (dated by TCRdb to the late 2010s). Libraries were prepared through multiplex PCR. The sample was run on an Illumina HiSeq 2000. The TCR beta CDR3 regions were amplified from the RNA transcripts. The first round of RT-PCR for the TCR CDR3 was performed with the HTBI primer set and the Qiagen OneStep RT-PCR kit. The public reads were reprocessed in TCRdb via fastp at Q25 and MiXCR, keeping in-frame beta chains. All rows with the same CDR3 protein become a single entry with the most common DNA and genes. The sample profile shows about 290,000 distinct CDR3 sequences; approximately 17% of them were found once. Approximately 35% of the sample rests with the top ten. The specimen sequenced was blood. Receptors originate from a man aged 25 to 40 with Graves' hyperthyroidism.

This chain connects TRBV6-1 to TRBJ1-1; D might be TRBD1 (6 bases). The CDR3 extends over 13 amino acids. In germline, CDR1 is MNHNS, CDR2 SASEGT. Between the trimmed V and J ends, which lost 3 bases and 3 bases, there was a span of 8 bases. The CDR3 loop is CASSEGAHTEAFF. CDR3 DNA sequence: TGTGCCAGCAGTGAGGGGGCGCACACTGAAGCTTTCTTT.

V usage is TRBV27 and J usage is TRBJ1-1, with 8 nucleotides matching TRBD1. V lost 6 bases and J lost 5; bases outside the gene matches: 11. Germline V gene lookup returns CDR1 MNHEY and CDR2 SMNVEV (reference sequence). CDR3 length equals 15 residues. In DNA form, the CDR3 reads TGTGCCAGCAGCTCCCCAGGACAGGGTGGTACTGAAGCTTTCTTT. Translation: CASSSPGQGGTEAFF.

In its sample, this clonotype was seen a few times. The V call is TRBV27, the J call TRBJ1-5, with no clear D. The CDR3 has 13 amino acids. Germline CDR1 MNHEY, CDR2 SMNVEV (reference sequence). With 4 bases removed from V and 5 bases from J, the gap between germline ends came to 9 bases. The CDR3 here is CASSSPFDQPQHF. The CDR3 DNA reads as TGTGCCAGCAGTTCCCCATTTGATCAGCCCCAGCATTTT.

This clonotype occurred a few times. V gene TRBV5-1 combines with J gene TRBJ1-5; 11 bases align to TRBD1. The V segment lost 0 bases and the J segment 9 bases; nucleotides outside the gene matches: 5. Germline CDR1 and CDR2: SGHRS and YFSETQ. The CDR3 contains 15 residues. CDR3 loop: CASSLDGTGGTPQHF. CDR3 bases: TGCGCCAGCAGCTTGGACGGGACAGGGGGAACGCCCCAGCATTTT.

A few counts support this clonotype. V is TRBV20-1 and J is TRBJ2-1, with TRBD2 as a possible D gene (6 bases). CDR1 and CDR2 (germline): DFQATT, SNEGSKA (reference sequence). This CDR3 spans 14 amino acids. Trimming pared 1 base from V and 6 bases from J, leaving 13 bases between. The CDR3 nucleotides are TGCAGTGCTAGAGGACTGCGGGGTGGCAATGAGCAGTTCTTC. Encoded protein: CSARGLRGGNEQFF.

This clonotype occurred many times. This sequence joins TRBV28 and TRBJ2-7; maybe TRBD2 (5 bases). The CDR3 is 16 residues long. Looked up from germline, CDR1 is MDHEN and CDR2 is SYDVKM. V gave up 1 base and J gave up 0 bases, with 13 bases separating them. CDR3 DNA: TGTGCCAGCAGTTTATCCGGGGTTGCAGGCTCCTACGAGCAGTACTTC. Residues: CASSLSGVAGSYEQYF.

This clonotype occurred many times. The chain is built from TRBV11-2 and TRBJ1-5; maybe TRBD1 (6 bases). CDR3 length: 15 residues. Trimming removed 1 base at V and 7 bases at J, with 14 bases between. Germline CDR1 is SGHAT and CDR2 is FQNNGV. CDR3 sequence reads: CASSLVGGQGQPQHF. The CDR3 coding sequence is TGTGCCAGCAGCTTAGTGGGGGGGCAAGGGCAGCCCCAGCATTTT. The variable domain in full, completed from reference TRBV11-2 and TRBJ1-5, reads EAGVAQSPRYKIIEKRQSVAFWCNPISGHATLYWYQQILGQGPKLLIQFQNNGVVDDSQLPKDRFSAERLKGVDSTLKIQPAKLEDSAVYLCASSLVGGQGQPQHFGDGTRLSIL.

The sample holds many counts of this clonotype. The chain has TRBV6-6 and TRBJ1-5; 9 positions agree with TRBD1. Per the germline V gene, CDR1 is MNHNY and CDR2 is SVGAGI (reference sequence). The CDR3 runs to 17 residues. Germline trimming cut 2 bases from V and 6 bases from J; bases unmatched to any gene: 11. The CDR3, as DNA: TGTGCCAGCAGTTACACTGTTCGGACAGGGGCGGGTCAGCCCCAGCATTTT. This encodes CASSYTVRTGAGQPQHF.

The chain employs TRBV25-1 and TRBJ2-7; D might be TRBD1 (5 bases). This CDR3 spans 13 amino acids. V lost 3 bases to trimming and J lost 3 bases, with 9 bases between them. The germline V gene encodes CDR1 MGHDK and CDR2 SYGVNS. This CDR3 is CASSDPGHYEQYF. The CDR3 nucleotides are TGTGCCAGCAGTGACCCCGGACACTACGAGCAGTACTTC.

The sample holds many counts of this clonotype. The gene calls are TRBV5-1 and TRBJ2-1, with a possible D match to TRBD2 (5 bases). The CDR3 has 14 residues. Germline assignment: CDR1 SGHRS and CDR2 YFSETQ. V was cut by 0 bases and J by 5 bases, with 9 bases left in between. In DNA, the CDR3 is TGCGCCAGCAGCTTGGCAGCGGAACACAATGAGCAGTTCTTC. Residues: CASSLAAEHNEQFF.

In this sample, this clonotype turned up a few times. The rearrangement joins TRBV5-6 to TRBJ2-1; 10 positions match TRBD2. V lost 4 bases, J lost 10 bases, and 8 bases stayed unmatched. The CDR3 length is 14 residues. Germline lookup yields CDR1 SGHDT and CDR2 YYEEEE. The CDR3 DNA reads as TGTGCCAGCAGCCCTCTTGTTAGCGGGAGGGAGCAGTTCTTC. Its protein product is CASSPLVSGREQFF.

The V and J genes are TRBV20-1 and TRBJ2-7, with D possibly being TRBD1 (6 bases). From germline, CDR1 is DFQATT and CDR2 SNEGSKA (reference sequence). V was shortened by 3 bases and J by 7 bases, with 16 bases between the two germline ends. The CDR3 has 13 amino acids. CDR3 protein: CSASAGAYSEQYF. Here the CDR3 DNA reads TGCAGTGCTAGTGCAGGGGCATATAGTGAGCAGTACTTC.

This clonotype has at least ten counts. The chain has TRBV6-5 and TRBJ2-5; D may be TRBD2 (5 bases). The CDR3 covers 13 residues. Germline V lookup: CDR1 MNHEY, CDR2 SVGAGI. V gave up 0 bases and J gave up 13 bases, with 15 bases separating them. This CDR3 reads CASSYSTGGRGYF. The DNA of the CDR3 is TGTGCCAGCAGTTACTCGACTGGAGGACGTGGGTACTTC.

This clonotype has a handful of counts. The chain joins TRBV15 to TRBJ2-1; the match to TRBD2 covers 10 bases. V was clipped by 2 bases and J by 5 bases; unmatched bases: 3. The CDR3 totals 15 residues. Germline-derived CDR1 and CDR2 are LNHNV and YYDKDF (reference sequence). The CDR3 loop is CATSRSGRANNEQFF. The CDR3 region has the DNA TGTGCCACCAGCAGAAGCGGGAGGGCGAACAATGAGCAGTTCTTC.

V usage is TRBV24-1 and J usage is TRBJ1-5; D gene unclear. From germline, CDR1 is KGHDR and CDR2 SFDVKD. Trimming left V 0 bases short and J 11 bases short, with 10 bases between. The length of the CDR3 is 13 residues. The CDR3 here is CATSDLKDRAQHF. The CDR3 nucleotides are TGTGCCACCAGTGATTTGAAAGATCGGGCCCAGCATTTT.

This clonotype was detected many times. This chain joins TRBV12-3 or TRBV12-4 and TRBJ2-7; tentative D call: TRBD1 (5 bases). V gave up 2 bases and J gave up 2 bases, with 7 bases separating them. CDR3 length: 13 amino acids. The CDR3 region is CASSLTGTYEQYF. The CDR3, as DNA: TGTGCCAGCAGTTTAACAGGTACCTACGAGCAGTACTTC.

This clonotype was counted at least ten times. CDR3 coding DNA: TGTGCCAGCAGCTTTGGACTAGCGGGAGGGCCCTACGAGCAGTACTTC. Its translation is CASSFGLAGGPYEQYF. The J gene is TRBJ2-7, the V gene TRBV7-2; 15 nucleotides line up with TRBD2. This CDR3 comprises 16 residues. Germline CDR1 reads SGHTA; CDR2 reads FQGNSA. The trim removed 3 bases at V and 2 bases at J, leaving 2 bases unmatched.

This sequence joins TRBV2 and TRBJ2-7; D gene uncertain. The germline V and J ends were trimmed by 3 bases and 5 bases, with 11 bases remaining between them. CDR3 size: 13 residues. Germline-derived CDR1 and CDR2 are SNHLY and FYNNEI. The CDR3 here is CASSDEVKNEQYF. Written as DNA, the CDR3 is TGTGCCAGCAGTGATGAGGTAAAGAACGAGCAGTACTTC.

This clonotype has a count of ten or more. Here the CDR3 DNA reads TGCAGCTTCTCGAGACAGGGGGGGTCGGTAGAGCAGTACTTC. This sequence encodes CSFSRQGGSVEQYF. The rearrangement uses TRBV29-1 and TRBJ2-7; 9 bases agree with TRBD1. This CDR3 is built from 14 residues. From germline, CDR1 is SQVTM and CDR2 ANQGSEA. Trimming cost V 8 bases and J 7 bases; bases outside gene matches: 15.

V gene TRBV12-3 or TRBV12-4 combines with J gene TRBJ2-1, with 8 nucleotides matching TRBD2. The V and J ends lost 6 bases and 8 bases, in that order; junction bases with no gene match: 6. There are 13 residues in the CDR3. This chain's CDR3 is CASSPVRGDEQFF. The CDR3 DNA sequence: TGTGCCAGCAGCCCCGTGCGGGGGGATGAGCAGTTCTTC.

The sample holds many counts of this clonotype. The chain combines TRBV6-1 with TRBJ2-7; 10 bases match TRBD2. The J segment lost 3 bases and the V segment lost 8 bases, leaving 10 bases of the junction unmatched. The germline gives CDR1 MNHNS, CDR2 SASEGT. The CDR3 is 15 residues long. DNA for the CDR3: TGTGCCAGCCGGGATCTAGCGGGAGCGTTCTACGAGCAGTACTTC. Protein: CASRDLAGAFYEQYF.

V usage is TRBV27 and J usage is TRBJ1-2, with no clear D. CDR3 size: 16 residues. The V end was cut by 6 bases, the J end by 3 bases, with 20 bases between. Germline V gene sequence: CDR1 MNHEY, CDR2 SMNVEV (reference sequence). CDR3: CASSLGTGSRDYGYTF. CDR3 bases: TGTGCCAGCAGCTTAGGCACGGGGAGTCGGGACTATGGCTACACCTTC.

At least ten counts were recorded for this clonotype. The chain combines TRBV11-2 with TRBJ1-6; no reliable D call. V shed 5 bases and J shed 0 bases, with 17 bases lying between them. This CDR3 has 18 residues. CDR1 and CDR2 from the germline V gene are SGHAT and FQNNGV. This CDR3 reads CASSLWGALSSYNSPLHF. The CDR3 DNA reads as TGTGCCAGCAGCCTTTGGGGAGCTCTAAGCTCCTATAATTCACCCCTCCACTTT.

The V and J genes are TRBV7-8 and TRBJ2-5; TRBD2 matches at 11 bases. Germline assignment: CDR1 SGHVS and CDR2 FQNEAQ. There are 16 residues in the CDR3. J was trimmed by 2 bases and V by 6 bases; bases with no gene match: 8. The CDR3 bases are TGTGCCAGCAGTTATCGACTAGCGGGAAAACAAGAGACCCAGTACTTC. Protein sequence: CASSYRLAGKQETQYF.

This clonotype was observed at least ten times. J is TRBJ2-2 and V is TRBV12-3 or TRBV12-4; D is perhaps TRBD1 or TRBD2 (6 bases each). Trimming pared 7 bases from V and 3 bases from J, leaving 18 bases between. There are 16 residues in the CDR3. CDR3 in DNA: TGTGCCAGCACCCGTAGGGGTAGGGGGGACACCGGGGAGCTGTTTTTT. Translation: CASTRRGRGDTGELFF.

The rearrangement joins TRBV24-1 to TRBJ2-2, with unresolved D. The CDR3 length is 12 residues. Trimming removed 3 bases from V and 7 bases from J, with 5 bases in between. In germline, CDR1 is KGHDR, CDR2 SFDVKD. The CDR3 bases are TGTGCCACCAGTGATGGGTTCGGGGAGCTGTTTTTT. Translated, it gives CATSDGFGELFF.

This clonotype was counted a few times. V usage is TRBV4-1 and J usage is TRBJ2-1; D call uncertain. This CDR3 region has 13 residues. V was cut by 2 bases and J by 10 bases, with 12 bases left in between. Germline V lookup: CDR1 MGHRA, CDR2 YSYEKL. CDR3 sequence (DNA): TGCGCCAGCAGCCAAAGATCCGTGGGCGAGCAGTTCTTC. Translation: CASSQRSVGEQFF.

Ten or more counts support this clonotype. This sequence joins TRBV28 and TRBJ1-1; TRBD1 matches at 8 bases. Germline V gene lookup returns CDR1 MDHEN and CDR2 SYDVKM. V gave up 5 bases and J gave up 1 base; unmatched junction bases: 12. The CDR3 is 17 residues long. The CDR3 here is CASSDRQGTFTNTEAFF. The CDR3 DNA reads TGTGCCAGCAGTGACCGACAGGGGACCTTTACGAACACTGAAGCTTTCTTT.

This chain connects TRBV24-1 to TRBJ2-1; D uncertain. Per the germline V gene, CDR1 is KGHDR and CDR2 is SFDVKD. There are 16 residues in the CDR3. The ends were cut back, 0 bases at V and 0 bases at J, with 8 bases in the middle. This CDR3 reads CATSDLKESSYNEQFF. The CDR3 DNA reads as TGTGCCACCAGTGATTTGAAGGAGAGCTCCTACAATGAGCAGTTCTTC.

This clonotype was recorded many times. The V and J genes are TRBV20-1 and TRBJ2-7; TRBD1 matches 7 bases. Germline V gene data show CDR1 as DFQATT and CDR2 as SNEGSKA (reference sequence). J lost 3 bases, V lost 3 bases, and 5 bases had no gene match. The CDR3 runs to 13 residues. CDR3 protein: CSASPSGGYEQYF. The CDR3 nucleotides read TGCAGTGCTAGCCCCTCAGGGGGCTACGAGCAGTACTTC.